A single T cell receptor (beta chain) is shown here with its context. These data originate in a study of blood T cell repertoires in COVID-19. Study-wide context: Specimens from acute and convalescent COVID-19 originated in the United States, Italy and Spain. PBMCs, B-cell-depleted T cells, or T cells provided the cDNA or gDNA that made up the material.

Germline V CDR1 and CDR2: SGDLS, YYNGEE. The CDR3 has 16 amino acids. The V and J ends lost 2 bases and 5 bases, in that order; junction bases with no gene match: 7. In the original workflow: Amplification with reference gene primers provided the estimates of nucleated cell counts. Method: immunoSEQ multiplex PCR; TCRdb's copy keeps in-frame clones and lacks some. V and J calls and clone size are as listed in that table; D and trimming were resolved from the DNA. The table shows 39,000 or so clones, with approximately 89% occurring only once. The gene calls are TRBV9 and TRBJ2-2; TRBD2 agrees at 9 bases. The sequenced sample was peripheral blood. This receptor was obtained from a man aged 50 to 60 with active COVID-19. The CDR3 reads CASSVEAGGLTGELFF. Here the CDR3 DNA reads TGTGCCAGCAGCGTGGAAGCGGGAGGACTTACCGGGGAGCTGTTTTTT.